The rows below give T cell receptor beta chains drawn from one sample of a study of OX40 agonist ivuxolimab in advanced cancers. Clones were sequenced by immunoSEQ multiplex PCR, and TCRdb holds only the in-frame ones, with some missing. The sample records tens of thousands of clones, roughly 87% being singletons. The source was CD4+ or CD8+ T cells sorted from blood, collected in a trial of the OX40 agonist ivuxolimab. The receptors were sampled from an adult with an advanced solid tumor such as melanoma, head and neck, liver or kidney cancer. Each CDR3 is given with its conserved first and last residue.

>TRBV9
CASSVVEGAGELFF
>TRBV18
CASSPGQGPYEQYF
>TRBV15
CATSRGGQSSYEQYF
>TRBV29-1
CSVKYGSTGVTEAFF
>TRBV10-3
CAISEQDYGYTF
>TRBV5-1
CASNLGDRRIVRDYGYTF
>TRBV30
CAWSAPRGNYEQYF
>TRBV6-6
CASTPRGVADTQYF
>TRBV9
CASSVEPGMWGYTF
>TRBV5-4
CASSLDGNTIYF
>TRBV18
CASSAPGIRTGELFF
>TRBV4-3
CASSQARTENYGYTF
>TRBV19
CASSTRTGDTDTQYF
>TRBV28
CASSLGGSPYEQYF
>TRBV19
CASSVGLRETQYF
>TRBV27
CASALDRVSSPLHF
>TRBV19
CASSIGADRTLGQPQHF
>TRBV29-1
CSVDFFSGRRDTQYF
>TRBV7-2
CASKTGWGTGELFF
>TRBV7-9
CASSPSEAFF
>TRBV7-9
CASSLAGQGGEEAFF
>TRBV28
CASSSRGDYGYTF
>TRBV19
CASSIPGSNQPQHF
>TRBV6-5
CASSQQGARSPLHF
>TRBV10-3
CAISETVPGDNEQFF
>TRBV5-1
CASSLRVGELFF
>TRBV9
CASSPQTGGGGYTF
>TRBV11-2
CASSLMASYEQYF
>TRBV7-7
CASSSQANTGELFF
>TRBV4-3
CASSHALETANTGELFF
>TRBV7-2
CASSFRVGRNRGTIYF
>TRBV5-4
CASSEPGELRDSPLHF
>TRBV30
CAWSRPGGETGYTF
>TRBV5-6
CASSPNMGGQGEEQFF
>TRBV27
CASSLRGSNQPQHF
>TRBV7-2
CASSWVGAGATTGELFF
>TRBV6-1
CASRTGGKENQPQHF
>TRBV6-5
CASSYLGDNYGYTF
>TRBV5-6
CASSPGGGLDEQFF
>TRBV28
CASNRGGRAYNEQFF
>TRBV6-6
CASSYSSGANVLTF
>TRBV6-5
CASSQSRVNTEAFF
>TRBV6-5
CASSPGRRYGYTF
>TRBV6-6
CASTQLDRGGRSYTF
>TRBV12-5
CASGLVLNTEAFF
>TRBV5-1
CASSREKTGRNTEAFF
>TRBV7-2
CASSPQGLRGNQPQHF
>TRBV29-1
CSVGGDNQPQHF
>TRBV11-2
CASSSALGQGTEAFF
>TRBV9
CASSAGTGYGYTF
>TRBV6-5
CASSYREQGWQFF
>TRBV6-6
CASSSPGLRSYNEQFF
>TRBV19
CASSQTGLHHINEKLFF